These T cell receptor beta chains were read from a single sample in a study of high-grade serous ovarian cancer treatment subgroups. Profiled with immunoSEQ multiplex PCR; TCRdb holds only in-frame clones, not every one. The repertoire holds 10,000 to 13,000 clones, with roughly four fifths as singletons. Sequencing was done on a sample of tumor tissue. These receptors all stem from a human donor with high-grade serous ovarian cancer. Each CDR3 is given with its conserved first and last residue. Fields, in order: V gene, J gene, D gene, CDR3 length, clone size, CDR3 protein, CDR3 DNA. D genes are given only for firm matches. Size values are once, few and many counts, or a class for expanded clones, and some rows have none.

TRBV11-3	TRBJ2-2	.	15	.	CASSLDGGPTGELFF	TGTGCCAGCAGCTTAGATGGAGGGCCCACCGGGGAGCTGTTTTTT
TRBV19	TRBJ1-5	.	17	.	CASSNLAGEGSDQPQHF	TGTGCCAGTAGTAATCTTGCTGGCGAGGGGTCAGATCAGCCCCAGCATTTT
TRBV10-3	TRBJ1-3	.	13	.	CAISDDRLNTIYF	TGTGCCATCAGTGACGACAGGCTAAACACCATATATTTT
TRBV7-8	TRBJ1-4	.	17	.	CASSSRGRGVTNEKLFF	TGTGCCAGCAGCTCTCGGGGGAGAGGGGTCACTAATGAAAAACTGTTTTTT
TRBV5-8	TRBJ1-1	TRBD1	15	.	CASSLGGQGGTEAFF	TGTGCCAGCAGCTTGGGGGGACAGGGGGGCACTGAAGCTTTCTTT
TRBV29-1	TRBJ2-7	.	11	few	CSVTSGYEQYF	TGCAGCGTTACCAGCGGCTACGAGCAGTACTTC
TRBV15	TRBJ2-7	.	13	.	CATSWQSRGEQYF	TGTGCCACCAGCTGGCAGTCTCGGGGGGAGCAGTACTTC
TRBV2	TRBJ2-7	TRBD2	16	.	CASSGTSGRLSYEQYF	TGTGCCAGCAGCGGGACTAGCGGGAGATTGTCCTACGAGCAGTACTTC
TRBV7-9	TRBJ1-1	TRBD1	15	.	CASSTNGQGAAPAFF	TGTGCCAGCAGCACCAATGGACAGGGGGCAGCTCCGGCTTTCTTT
TRBV5-1	TRBJ2-1	TRBD2	17	few	CASSLEFLAGLNNEQFF	TGCGCCAGCAGCTTGGAGTTTCTAGCGGGATTGAACAATGAGCAGTTCTTC
TRBV28	TRBJ2-7	.	15	.	CASSPRGASSYEQYF	TGTGCCAGCAGCCCAAGAGGGGCCTCATCGTACGAGCAGTACTTC
TRBV2	TRBJ2-5	.	14	few	CASSDRVGQETQYF	TGTGCCAGCAGTGATCGGGTCGGTCAAGAGACCCAGTACTTC
TRBV11-2	TRBJ2-1	TRBD2	15	.	CASSFTSGTYNEQFF	TGTGCCAGCAGCTTCACTAGCGGGACCTACAATGAGCAGTTCTTC
TRBV19	TRBJ2-4	TRBD1	15	.	CASSPLQGAKNIQYF	TGTGCCAGTAGTCCCCTCCAGGGGGCGAAAAACATTCAGTACTTC
TRBV6-1	TRBJ2-2	TRBD1	15	.	CASSELDRVTGELFF	TGTGCCAGCAGTGAACTGGACAGGGTGACCGGGGAGCTGTTTTTT
TRBV2	TRBJ2-3	TRBD2	14	.	CASSEGLAADTQYF	TGTGCCAGCAGTGAAGGACTAGCGGCAGATACGCAGTATTTT
TRBV28	TRBJ1-4	TRBD1	15	.	CASWPGQGQVEKLFF	TGTGCCAGCTGGCCGGGACAGGGACAAGTAGAAAAACTGTTTTTT
TRBV6-1	TRBJ1-1	TRBD1	15	.	CASSEPQGKGTEAFF	TGTGCCAGCAGTGAACCACAGGGGAAGGGCACTGAAGCTTTCTTT
TRBV19	TRBJ2-4	.	14	.	CASSGADWKNIQYF	TGTGCCAGTTCTGGAGCCGACTGGAAAAACATTCAGTACTTC
TRBV27	TRBJ1-2	.	14	.	CASSFLQGPGGYTF	TGTGCCAGCAGTTTTCTACAGGGTCCGGGGGGCTACACCTTC
TRBV28	TRBJ1-5	.	18	.	CASSVGLIKWTSHQPQHF	TGTGCCAGCAGTGTGGGGCTCATAAAATGGACATCCCATCAGCCCCAGCATTTT
TRBV7-6	TRBJ2-4	.	16	few	CASSPRFQGAKNIQYF	TGTGCCAGCAGCCCTCGCTTCCAGGGGGCCAAAAACATTCAGTACTTC
TRBV10-3	TRBJ2-7	.	15	.	CAISGSGDSSYEQYF	TGTGCCATCAGTGGGTCGGGGGATAGCTCCTACGAGCAGTACTTC
TRBV7-9	TRBJ2-2	.	13	.	CASSLLETGELFF	TGTGCCAGCAGCTTACTAGAGACCGGGGAGCTGTTTTTT
TRBV11-2	TRBJ1-2	TRBD1	15	.	CASSSEDRGVFGYTF	TGTGCCAGCAGCTCAGAGGACAGGGGTGTTTTTGGCTACACCTTC
TRBV2	TRBJ2-7	TRBD1	14	.	CASRGTGGKYEQYF	TGTGCCAGCAGGGGGACAGGGGGCAAGTACGAGCAGTACTTC
TRBV5-1	TRBJ2-7	TRBD1	15	.	CASSRSQGALYEQYF	TGCGCCAGCAGTAGGTCACAGGGGGCGTTGTACGAGCAGTACTTC
TRBV5-1	TRBJ2-7	TRBD1	14	.	CASSWTGGPYEQYF	TGCGCCAGCAGCTGGACAGGGGGACCCTACGAGCAGTACTTC
TRBV7-9	TRBJ2-1	.	13	.	CASSHRTGNEQFF	TGTGCCAGCAGCCATAGAACGGGGAATGAGCAGTTCTTC
TRBV28	TRBJ2-1	.	14	.	CASSLGGTYNEQFF	TGTGCCAGCAGTTTAGGGGGGACCTACAATGAGCAGTTCTTC
TRBV28	TRBJ2-3	TRBD2	15	.	CASSLLAGGGDTQYF	TGTGCCAGCAGTTTATTAGCGGGAGGTGGAGATACGCAGTATTTT
TRBV4-1	TRBJ1-2	TRBD1	18	.	CASSQVPRDSGVYYGYTF	TGCGCCAGCAGCCAAGTTCCGCGGGACAGTGGTGTATACTATGGCTACACCTTC
TRBV11-1	TRBJ2-5	TRBD1	15	.	CASSTRTGMRETQYF	TGTGCCAGCAGCACTAGGACAGGGATGCGGGAGACCCAGTACTTC
TRBV6-5	TRBJ2-5	TRBD2	15	.	CASSTHSSGGQTQYF	TGTGCCAGCAGTACACACTCTAGCGGGGGACAGACCCAGTACTTC
TRBV20-1	TRBJ2-1	.	11	.	CSEGRSGEQFF	TGCAGTGAGGGGAGGAGCGGAGAGCAGTTCTTC
TRBV28	TRBJ2-7	.	16	.	CASSSAGLRKHYEQYF	TGTGCCAGCAGTTCCGCTGGACTGAGGAAGCACTACGAGCAGTACTTC
TRBV27	TRBJ2-7	TRBD2	15	.	CASSLRGLAGDEQYF	TGTGCCAGCAGTTTGCGTGGACTAGCGGGAGACGAGCAGTACTTC
TRBV6-5	TRBJ2-5	TRBD1	13	.	CASTTTGQETQYF	TGTGCCAGCACCACGACAGGGCAGGAGACCCAGTACTTC
TRBV6-1	TRBJ2-2	TRBD2	20	.	CASSEARFSRTRGSTGELFF	TGTGCCAGCAGTGAAGCGAGGTTTTCTAGGACTAGAGGGAGCACCGGGGAGCTGTTTTTT
TRBV4-1	TRBJ1-2	.	13	few	CASSHQGLYGYTF	TGCGCCAGCAGCCATCAGGGACTCTATGGCTACACCTTC
TRBV4-1	TRBJ1-1	.	14	once	CASSQVGGGTEAFF	TGCGCCAGCAGCCAAGTTGGAGGGGGCACTGAAGCTTTCTTT
TRBV2	TRBJ2-2	.	15	.	CASSDSVGTTGELFF	TGTGCCAGCAGTGATTCTGTGGGGACCACCGGGGAGCTGTTTTTT
TRBV11-2	TRBJ2-7	.	12	.	CASSLQGYEQYF	TGTGCCAGCAGCTTACAGGGATACGAGCAGTACTTC
TRBV7-9	TRBJ2-1	.	12	.	CASSLSDNEQFF	TGTGCCAGCAGCTTGTCGGACAATGAGCAGTTCTTC